The 16 T cell receptor beta chains in this list originate from one sample, sequenced in a study of blood T cell repertoires in COVID-19. Clones were sequenced by immunoSEQ multiplex PCR, and TCRdb holds only the in-frame ones, with some missing. Found here are about 190,000 clones, less than 90% of them singletons; the top ten hold roughly 6.1%. Sample: peripheral blood. The receptors were gathered from a woman aged 40 to 49 with acute or convalescent COVID-19.

The CDR3 nucleotides are TGTGCCAGCAGTCGTTCTTGGACAGGGGAGGATGGCTACACCTTC. As protein: CASSRSWTGEDGYTF. The chain links TRBV27 to TRBJ1-2, with 9 bases matching TRBD1. Losses at the gene ends were 5 bases for V and 6 bases for J; bases not matched to a gene: 10. Per the germline V gene, CDR1 is MNHEY and CDR2 is SMNVEV (reference sequence). The CDR3 spans 15 residues.

The chain joins TRBV28 to TRBJ2-2; TRBD2 is a possible D gene (5 bases). Trimming pared 4 bases from V and 7 bases from J, leaving 16 bases between. Germline loops: CDR1 MDHEN, CDR2 SYDVKM. The CDR3 runs to 15 residues. The CDR3 sequence is CASSWRGSRDGELFF. For the CDR3, the DNA is TGTGCCAGCAGTTGGCGAGGTAGCCGGGACGGGGAGCTGTTTTTT.

This chain joins TRBV7-9 and TRBJ1-4; TRBD1 matches 8 bases. Germline V gene data show CDR1 as SEHNR and CDR2 as FQNEAQ (reference sequence). CDR3 length: 18 amino acids. Trimming cost V 4 bases and J 5 bases; bases outside gene matches: 15. The CDR3: CASSSGVQGARLNEKLFF. Here the CDR3 DNA reads TGTGCCAGCAGCTCCGGGGTTCAGGGGGCCCGTCTGAATGAAAAACTGTTTTTT.

The gene calls are TRBV3-1 (or the pseudogene TRBV3-2) and TRBJ2-7, with TRBD1 matching over 7 bases. The CDR3 extends over 16 amino acids. V shed 3 bases and J 0 bases; nucleotides not matched to a gene: 8. Germline CDR1 LGHDT, CDR2 YNNKEL (reference sequence). CDR3 sequence reads: CASSQGMGDSSYEQYF. For the CDR3, the DNA is TGTGCCAGCAGCCAGGGGATGGGGGACAGCTCCTACGAGCAGTACTTC.

On this clone: Its ends do not fully match the called genes, so a read error is possible. The chain employs TRBV23-1 and TRBJ1-3; a weak D match, TRBD1 (6 bases). TRBV23-1 is assigned to the ORF class and has an uncertain function. The CDR3 loop spans 12 amino acids. The chain's CDR3 is CASSPTRDMGNF. In DNA form, the CDR3 reads TGCGCCAGCAGTCCAACCCGGGACATGGGGAATTTT.

This clone appeared a few times. V gene TRBV30 combines with J gene TRBJ1-1; no clear D gene. Trimming stripped 2 bases from V and 1 base from J, with 8 bases between. Germline-derived CDR1 and CDR2 are GTSNPN and SVGIG (reference sequence). This CDR3 is built from 13 residues. DNA for the CDR3: TGTGCCTGGAGTCGGTCATCGAACACTGAAGCTTTCTTT. Translation gives CAWSRSSNTEAFF.

V is TRBV9 and J is TRBJ2-2, with 8 bases identical to TRBD2. From germline, CDR1 is SGDLS and CDR2 YYNGEE. This CDR3 contains 16 residues. V shed 7 bases and J 1 base; nucleotides not matched to a gene: 9. The CDR3 nucleotides are TGTGCCAGCTCGACGTTTCGGGAGGGGAACACCGGGGAGCTGTTTTTT. Translating it yields CASSTFREGNTGELFF.

The chain employs TRBV21-1 and TRBJ2-2; the table assigns TRBD2, which was not confirmed against the DNA. TRBV21-1 is a pseudogene segment. This CDR3 region has 15 residues. The CDR3 DNA is TGTGCCAGCAGCAAGACGCTTACGGGTCACCGGGGAGCTGTTTTT. Translation gives CASSKTLTGHRGAVF.

The chain couples TRBV7-2 to TRBJ2-4, with a tentative D call TRBD2 (5 bases). The CDR3 extends over 14 amino acids. Germline V lookup: CDR1 SGHTA, CDR2 FQGNSA. The V end was cut by 5 bases, the J end by 8 bases, with 16 bases between. The CDR3 DNA sequence: TGTGCCAGCAGCCCCCAATGGGGAGTGTACATTCAGTACTTC. This gives the protein CASSPQWGVYIQYF.

The CDR3 loop reads CSVAGTGANVLTF. CDR3 DNA sequence: TGCAGCGTGGCGGGGACTGGGGCCAACGTCCTGACTTTC. This rearrangement joins TRBV29-1 to TRBJ2-6; possibly TRBD2 for D (6 bases). The ends were cut back, 6 bases at V and 2 bases at J, with 8 bases in the middle. CDR1 is SQVTM and CDR2 is ANQGSEA in the germline V gene. There are 13 residues in the CDR3.

The V and J genes are TRBV11-2 and TRBJ1-2; D might be TRBD1 (6 bases). The CDR3 extends over 16 amino acids. Germline lookup yields CDR1 SGHAT and CDR2 FQNNGV. V dropped 6 bases and J dropped 2 bases, with 19 bases sitting between them. CDR3 sequence: CASRSIFRDKNYGYTF. In DNA form, the CDR3 reads TGTGCCAGCAGGTCCATATTCCGGGACAAAAACTATGGCTACACCTTC.

J is TRBJ1-1 and V is TRBV7-9; no clear D gene. CDR1 SEHNR and CDR2 FQNEAQ come from the germline V gene (reference sequence). The CDR3 sequence is 11 residues long. V was clipped by 3 bases and J by 6 bases, with 5 bases between them. The CDR3, as DNA: TGTGCCAGCAGCTTCCTCGCTGAAGCTTTCTTT. Its translation: CASSFLAEAFF.

This rearrangement joins TRBV28 to TRBJ1-6; D remains ambiguous. The CDR3 is 13 residues long. Germline V CDR1 and CDR2: MDHEN, SYDVKM. V was cut by 7 bases and J by 2 bases, with 6 bases left in between. CDR3 region: CASTGTYNSPLHF. The DNA of the CDR3 is TGTGCCAGCACGGGAACCTATAATTCACCCCTCCACTTT. Using reference TRBV28 and TRBJ1-6 for the parts outside the CDR3, the full variable domain is DVKVTQSSRYLVKRTGEKVFLECVQDMDHENMFWYRQDPGLGLRLIYFSYDVKMKEKGDIPEGYSVSREKKERFSLILESASTNQTSMYLCASTGTYNSPLHFGNGTRLTVT.

Concerning this clone: The junction departs from the called germline gene at one end, perhaps through a read error. J is TRBJ2-3 and V is TRBV30, with TRBD2 matching 8 bases. Germline V lookup: CDR1 GTSNPN, CDR2 SVGIG (reference sequence). The CDR3 extends over 16 amino acids. CDR3 protein: CAWSEGWAGGTGTQYF. CDR3 sequence (DNA): TGTGCCTGGAGTGAGGGGTGGGCGGGAGGAACAGGTACGCAGTATTTT.

The rearrangement joins TRBV3-1 (or the pseudogene TRBV3-2) to TRBJ2-1; D ambiguous. The V gene's germline CDR1 is LGHDT and CDR2 YNNKEL (reference sequence). Trimming shortened V by 1 base and J by 0 bases, and 10 bases separated the two germline ends. CDR3 length: 16 residues. The CDR3 DNA sequence: TGTGCCAGCAGCCAAGGGAGTAGCCTCTCCTACAATGAGCAGTTCTTC. Translating it yields CASSQGSSLSYNEQFF.

V and J are TRBV3-1 (or the pseudogene TRBV3-2) and TRBJ1-6; unclear D gene. Trimming left V 4 bases short and J 8 bases short, with 12 bases between. The germline CDR1 and CDR2 sequences are LGHDT and YNNKEL (reference sequence). The length of the CDR3 is 14 residues. This CDR3 reads CASSLQGRDSPLHF. DNA for the CDR3: TGTGCCAGCAGCCTTCAAGGGCGGGATTCACCCCTCCACTTT.